These 20 T cell receptor beta chains were sequenced from one sample in a study of Graves' ophthalmopathy and Graves' hyperthyroidism. TCR beta CDR3 regions were amplified from RNA transcripts. First-round RT-PCR employed HTBI primers, with a second-round multiplex PCR after it. Each CDR3 protein is one row after TCRdb ran MiXCR on the multiplex PCR reads. The data hold hundreds of thousands of distinct CDR3 sequences, with roughly two fifths observed a single time. Material: peripheral blood. The receptors originated from an adult man with Graves' ophthalmopathy.

This clonotype was counted many times. The rearrangement uses TRBV7-2 and TRBJ2-5, with D perhaps TRBD1 (5 bases). V was shortened by 4 bases and J by 2 bases, with 17 bases between the two germline ends. This CDR3 has 16 amino acids. Germline V gene lookup returns CDR1 SGHTA and CDR2 FQGNSA. The DNA of the CDR3 is TGTGCCAGCAGCTCTCGAACCAGACAGATACAAGAGACCCAGTACTTC. Amino acid sequence: CASSSRTRQIQETQYF.

The chain links TRBV6-1 to TRBJ1-6, with D possibly TRBD1 on 5 matching bases. CDR3 length equals 15 residues. Trimming stripped 6 bases from V and 10 bases from J, with 19 bases between. Germline loops: CDR1 MNHNS, CDR2 SASEGT. The CDR3: CASSPIPGGRSPLHF. DNA of the CDR3: TGTGCCAGCAGCCCGATACCTGGGGGTAGGTCACCCCTCCACTTT.

The V and J genes are TRBV24-1 and TRBJ1-5; 9 positions match TRBD1. Germline V gives CDR1 KGHDR, CDR2 SFDVKD. Trimming at V came to 4 bases and at J to 5 bases, leaving 11 bases not matched to a gene. The CDR3 covers 17 residues. The CDR3 nucleotides are TGTGCCACCAGTGACTCAGGGACAGGGTATCTCCATCAGCCCCAGCATTTT. This codes for CATSDSGTGYLHQPQHF.

V usage is TRBV9 and J usage is TRBJ1-6; D unresolved. The V gene lost 4 bases and the J gene lost 4 bases, with 9 bases spanning the gap. The CDR3 runs to 14 residues. Germline CDR1 and CDR2: SGDLS and YYNGEE. The CDR3 DNA follows: TGTGCCAGCAGCCAGCGACGGTATAATTCACCCCTCCACTTT. It yields the protein CASSQRRYNSPLHF.

The chain links TRBV5-1 to TRBJ2-2; TRBD2 aligns across 9 bases. Trimming removed 4 bases from V and 5 bases from J; junction bases left unmatched: 9. CDR3 length: 16 residues. Germline CDR1 reads SGHRS; CDR2 reads YFSETQ. CDR3 nucleotides: TGCGCCAGCAGCCCAGATCCGGGACTAGCTACCGGGGAGCTGTTTTTT. This encodes CASSPDPGLATGELFF.

This clonotype was seen many times. The junction shows a germline mismatch at one end, possibly a read error. The genes are TRBV10-3 and TRBJ1-2; D is uncertain. The length of the CDR3 is 14 residues. The germline CDR1 and CDR2 sequences are ENHRY and SYGVKD. The CDR3 protein is CASSEGGGAYGYTF. CDR3 DNA sequence: TGTGCCAGCAGTGAAGGTGGAGGAGCCTATGGCTACACCTTC.

This clonotype is a singleton in its sample. The junction differs from germline at one of its ends, possibly a read error. V gene TRBV25-1 combines with J gene TRBJ1-2, with TRBD1 identical over 10 bases. The CDR3 covers 16 residues. CDR1 is MGHDK and CDR2 is SYGVNS in the germline V gene. CDR3 amino acids: CASSQTGTGVRDGYTF. The CDR3 region has the DNA TGCGCCAGCAGCCAAACCGGGACAGGGGTCCGAGATGGCTACACCTTC.

The chain joins TRBV15 to TRBJ2-5; D might be TRBD1 (6 bases). This CDR3 has 14 amino acids. Trimming stripped 5 bases from V and 2 bases from J, with 12 bases between. The germline CDR1 and CDR2 sequences are LNHNV and YYDKDF (reference sequence). CDR3 nucleotide sequence: TGTGCCACCAGCTTGGGGGCAGCTCAAGAGACCCAGTACTTC. It yields the protein CATSLGAAQETQYF.

There are many counts of this clonotype. J is TRBJ2-5 and V is TRBV10-1; tentatively, D is TRBD1 (5 bases). The V end was cut by 3 bases, the J end by 7 bases, with 12 bases between. Germline CDR1 reads WNHNN; CDR2 reads SYGVQD (reference sequence). The CDR3 has 13 amino acids. CDR3 loop: CASSDSGMVTQYF. In DNA form, the CDR3 reads TGCGCCAGCAGTGATTCAGGGATGGTGACCCAGTACTTC.

The table lists this clonotype with a count of one. Sequence at one end of the junction differs from germline and may be a read error. The chain recombines TRBV13 with TRBJ1-4; no definite D call. This CDR3 has 14 residues. The germline V gene has CDR1 PRHDT and CDR2 FYEKMQ (reference sequence). CDR3 nucleotide sequence: TGTGTCAGCAGCTTATACAGCCCTAATGAAAAACTGTTTTTT. It is translated as CVSSLYSPNEKLFF.

This clonotype showed up just a few times. The gene calls are TRBV12-3 or TRBV12-4 and TRBJ2-7; tentative D call: TRBD2 (7 bases). Deletions cut 0 bases from V and 3 bases from J, with 15 bases between. The CDR3 length is 16 residues. CDR3: CASSLAAGAGGYEQYF. CDR3 bases: TGTGCCAGCAGTTTAGCGGCGGGGGCTGGTGGCTACGAGCAGTACTTC.

This clonotype occurred many times. V gene TRBV25-1 combines with J gene TRBJ1-2; D remains ambiguous. Germline V gene sequence: CDR1 MGHDK, CDR2 SYGVNS. V was shortened by 4 bases and J by 2 bases, with 14 bases between the two germline ends. This CDR3 spans 15 amino acids. CDR3 in amino acids: CASSGLLEGNYGYTF. As DNA, the CDR3 is TGTGCCAGCAGTGGCCTATTGGAGGGCAACTATGGCTACACCTTC.

Only a few counts were recorded for this clonotype. The chain uses TRBV20-1 and TRBJ2-7; 8 nucleotides agree with TRBD1. CDR1 is DFQATT and CDR2 is SNEGSKA in the germline V gene (reference sequence). The CDR3 is made up of 12 amino acids. J was trimmed by 3 bases and V by 5 bases; bases with no gene match: 3. The CDR3 reads CSAGQGRYEQYF. The CDR3 bases are TGCAGTGCTGGACAGGGCCGCTACGAGCAGTACTTC.

This clonotype has more than one count but fewer than ten. At one of its ends the junction is not consistent with the germline gene, which may arise from a read error. The chain carries TRBV7-3 and TRBJ1-2; 7 bases are a match to TRBD1. The CDR3 loop spans 15 amino acids. Germline V lookup: CDR1 SGHTA, CDR2 FQGTGA. The CDR3 DNA sequence: TGCGCCAGCAGCCCCGGGCAGGGGGGAGGCTATGGCTACACCTTC. Amino acid sequence: CASSPGQGGGYGYTF.

As concerns this clonotype: This sequence may be a read error, since a much larger clone differs from it by one base. CDR3 in amino acids: CAISGGLSGNTIYF. The CDR3 nucleotides read TGTGCCATCAGTGGGGGGCTCTCCGGAAACACCATATATTTT. This chain joins TRBV10-3 and TRBJ1-3; weak D call: TRBD1 (6 bases). Germline CDR1 reads ENHRY; CDR2 reads SYGVKD. CDR3 size: 14 residues. V gave up 4 bases and J gave up 4 bases, with 11 bases separating them.

A few counts support this clonotype. V and J are TRBV7-2 and TRBJ2-2; 7 bases are shared with TRBD2. From germline, CDR1 is SGHTA and CDR2 FQGNSA. The CDR3 has 16 amino acids. V shed 5 bases, J shed 0 bases, and the junction held 6 bases outside the gene matches. CDR3 DNA sequence: TGTGCCAGCAGCCAACAAAGCGGGGCGAACACCGGGGAGCTGTTTTTT. This translates into CASSQQSGANTGELFF. Full variable domain (rest looked up from reference TRBV7-2 and TRBJ2-2): GAGVSQSPSNKVTEKGKDVELRCDPISGHTALYWYRQSLGQGLEFLIYFQGNSAPDKSGLPSDRFSAERTGGSVSTLTIQRTQQEDSAVYLCASSQQSGANTGELFFGEGSRLTVL.

To note about this clonotype: Germline and junction disagree at one end, which may indicate a read error. For the CDR3, the DNA is TGTGCCAGCAGTAAGGGACAGAACACTGAAACTTTCTTT. This gives the protein CASSKGQNTETFF. The V and J genes are TRBV7-3 and TRBJ1-1; 7 positions agree with TRBD1. Per germline, CDR1 SGHTA and CDR2 FQGTGA. The CDR3 runs 13 residues.

As for this clonotype: A read error may account for a junction end that differs from germline. V and J are TRBV10-3 and TRBJ1-6; D gene uncertain. Germline loops: CDR1 ENHRY, CDR2 SYGVKD. The CDR3 runs to 12 residues. CDR3 region: CASSFGHSPLHF. The CDR3 DNA sequence: TGTGCCAGCAGTTTCGGGCACTCACCCCTCCACTTT.

A note on this clonotype: One end of the junction is discordant with germline, which a read error may explain. The chain has TRBV25-1 and TRBJ2-7; no clear D. The CDR3 consists of 15 residues. In germline, CDR1 is MGHDK, CDR2 SYGVNS. CDR3: CASSLVGSGRYGQYF. In nucleotides, the CDR3 is TGTGCCAGCAGTTTGGTGGGATCGGGCCGCTACGGGCAGTACTTC.

The chain links TRBV2 to TRBJ2-3; 8 nucleotides agree with TRBD1. CDR1 SNHLY and CDR2 FYNNEI come from the germline V gene. This CDR3 has 16 amino acids. V shed 4 bases, J shed 4 bases, and the junction held 10 bases outside the gene matches. The CDR3 bases are TGTGCCAGCAGTGCCCGGCCAGGACAGGGATCAGATACGCAGTATTTT. Amino acids: CASSARPGQGSDTQYF.